This TCR beta chain comes out of a study of graft-versus-host responses after intestinal transplantation. At the level of the study: Recipients obtained multivisceral, liver-intestinal, or isolated intestinal transplants. Study-wide findings and caveats: Detected in recipient marrow were GvH clones, some of which were first observed in ileum or blood. Individuals carrying graft-donor T cell macrochimerism showed high graft-versus-host to host-versus-graft clonal ratios in allografts.

Using immunoSEQ multiplex PCR, the repertoire was profiled, and TCRdb retains in-frame clones only, with some absent. The sample holds fewer than 95,000 clones, approximately 95% seen once. Notes on this clone: Its antigen is currently unknown.

V lost 1 base to trimming and J lost 6 bases, with 7 bases between them. Germline loops: CDR1 SGHDN, CDR2 FVKESK. This CDR3 is 12 amino acids long. The gene calls are TRBV14 and TRBJ2-7; no reliable D call. This TCR came from a human donor who received an intestinal transplant. This material consisted of unstimulated CD8+ T cells sorted from spleen or lymph node cells, taken before intestinal transplant. The CDR3 here is CASSQGYSEQYF. For the CDR3, the DNA is TGTGCCAGCAGCCAAGGATATAGCGAGCAGTACTTC.